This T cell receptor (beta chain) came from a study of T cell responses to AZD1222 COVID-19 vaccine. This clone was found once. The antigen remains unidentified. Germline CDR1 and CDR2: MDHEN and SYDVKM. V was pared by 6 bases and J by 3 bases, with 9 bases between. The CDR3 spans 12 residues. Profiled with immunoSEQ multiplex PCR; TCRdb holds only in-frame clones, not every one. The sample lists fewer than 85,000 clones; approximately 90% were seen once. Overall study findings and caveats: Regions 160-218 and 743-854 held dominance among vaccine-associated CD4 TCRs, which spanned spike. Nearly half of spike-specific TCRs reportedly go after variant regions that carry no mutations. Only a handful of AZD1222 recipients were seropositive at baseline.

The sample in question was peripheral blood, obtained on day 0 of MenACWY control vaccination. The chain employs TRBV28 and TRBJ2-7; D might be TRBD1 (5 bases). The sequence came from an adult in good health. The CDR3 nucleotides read TGTGCCAGCAGGAAGCAGGGCTACGAGCAGTACTTC. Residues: CASRKQGYEQYF.